These T cell receptor beta chains were read from a single sample in a study of blood T cell repertoires in COVID-19. Sequencing was performed with immunoSEQ multiplex PCR; in TCRdb, only in-frame clones are kept and a portion is missing. The profile shows 120,000 or so clones, around nine tenths of them singletons. The sample consisted of peripheral blood. Receptors originate from a woman older than 75 with acute or convalescent COVID-19. Each CDR3 is given with its conserved first and last residue. Each record gives: D gene, J gene, clone size, V gene, CDR3 DNA, CDR3 protein. D genes are given only for firm matches. For some rows the clone size is stated as once, few or many, or as a class when expanded; others skip it.

>TRBD2|TRBJ2-1|NA|TRBV6-6
TGTGCCAGCAGCCGCGCGGGGGACCCCTACAATGAGCAGTTCTTC
CASSRAGDPYNEQFF
>TRBD1|TRBJ1-1|few|TRBV19
TGTGCCAGTAGTATAGGGGGACAGATAAAGAACACTGAAGCTTTCTTT
CASSIGGQIKNTEAFF
>TRBD2|TRBJ2-6|NA|TRBV19
TGTGCCAGTAGTCCCTACGGACTAGCGGGAGGATCTGGGGCCAACGTCCTGACTTTC
CASSPYGLAGGSGANVLTF
>NA|TRBJ2-7|NA|TRBV3-1/TRBV3-2
TGTGCCAGCAGCCTCCGACAGGCTGAGACATACCCCTACGAGCAGTACTTC
CASSLRQAETYPYEQYF
>TRBD1|TRBJ1-1|few|TRBV5-1
TGCGCCAGCAGCTGGACAGGGGGGACTGAAGCTTTCTTT
CASSWTGGTEAFF
>NA|TRBJ1-4|NA|TRBV19
TGTGCCAGTAGCCTTGGACAAGGCTTGCGGGAAAAACTGTTTTTT
CASSLGQGLREKLFF
>NA|TRBJ2-1|NA|TRBV5-1
TGCGCCAGCAGCTCCATACAGACTTCAGCGGGCAATGAGCAGTTCTTC
CASSSIQTSAGNEQFF
>NA|TRBJ2-3|NA|TRBV6-1
TGTGCCAGCAGTGAGGGGGAGTGGGGCGGGACCCCCTTCGGCGGGACGCAGTATTTT
CASSEGEWGGTPFGGTQYF
>NA|TRBJ1-4|NA|TRBV4-1
TGCGCCAGCAGCCAACCGTCAGGGGACGAAAAACTGTTTTTT
CASSQPSGDEKLFF
>NA|TRBJ2-1|NA|TRBV4-1
TGCGCCAGTGGGCCCAGCTCCTACAATGAGCAGTTCTTC
CASGPSSYNEQFF
>NA|TRBJ2-7|NA|TRBV15
TGTGCCACCAGCAGGGCGGGGTCCCCCTACGAGCAGTACTTC
CATSRAGSPYEQYF
>TRBD2|TRBJ2-1|NA|TRBV4-1
TGCGCCAGCAGCCGCTTGACTAGCGGGAGCTCCTACAATGAGCAGTTCTTC
CASSRLTSGSSYNEQFF
>TRBD1|TRBJ1-5|NA|TRBV19
TGTGCCAGTAGCCCCCCGGGACAGGAAGCCTATAGCAATCAGCCCCAGCATTTT
CASSPPGQEAYSNQPQHF
>TRBD1|TRBJ2-3|few|TRBV19
TGTGCCAGTAGGACAGGGGCTAACACAGATACGCAGTATTTT
CASRTGANTDTQYF
>NA|TRBJ2-7|NA|TRBV5-1
TGCGCCAGCAGCTTGGTCACAGCCTACGAGCAGTACTTC
CASSLVTAYEQYF
>NA|TRBJ2-5|NA|TRBV19
TGTGCCAGTAGTATCGCCAGAGAGACCCAGTACTTC
CASSIARETQYF
>TRBD1|TRBJ1-3|NA|TRBV3-1/TRBV3-2
TGTGCCAGCAGCCAAGTCCACAGGGGGCTTAGGGAAAACACCATATATTTT
CASSQVHRGLRENTIYF